Below are 20 T cell receptor beta chains sequenced from a single sample in a study of patients and donors after allogeneic stem cell transplantation. Each CDR3 protein is one row after TCRdb ran MiXCR on the RT-PCR reads. The sample lists about 160,000 distinct CDR3 sequences, roughly two fifths seen once, with 50% in the top ten. Input material: blood, either unsorted or a sorted T cell fraction (not recorded which). Every receptor here comes from a human donor who was either an allogeneic HSCT recipient or a stem cell or donor lymphocyte infusion donor (not recorded which). It is not recorded whose cells these are; they may come from a transplant donor.

This clonotype showed up just once. The CDR3 nucleotides read TGTGCCAGCAGGGATCAGGGAGAGGAAAACACCATATATTTT. Its protein is CASRDQGEENTIYF. The chain combines TRBV12-3 or TRBV12-4 with TRBJ1-3; D perhaps matches TRBD1 (5 bases). V dropped 6 bases and J dropped 6 bases, with 15 bases sitting between them. The CDR3 sequence is 14 residues long.

CDR3 residues: CATRGSYNEQFF. CDR3 nucleotide sequence: TGTGCCACCCGGGGGTCCTACAATGAGCAGTTCTTC. The chain employs TRBV5-6 and TRBJ2-1; maybe TRBD2 (6 bases). The CDR3 is 12 amino acids. Germline V gives CDR1 SGHDT, CDR2 YYEEEE. Trimming stripped 9 bases from V and 1 base from J, with 8 bases between.

This clonotype was recorded a few times. V is TRBV27 and J is TRBJ1-1; possible D gene TRBD1, 5 bases. The CDR3 runs to 15 residues. The germline CDR1 and CDR2 sequences are MNHEY and SMNVEV (reference sequence). V gave up 4 bases and J gave up 4 bases, with 16 bases separating them. The CDR3 protein is CASSSTDAFPTEAFF. The CDR3 region has the DNA TGTGCCAGCAGTTCGACAGATGCTTTTCCCACTGAAGCTTTCTTT.

The V call is TRBV24-1, the J call TRBJ1-2; D not certain. Trimming took 4 bases from V and 6 from J, leaving 11 bases between them. This CDR3 region has 13 residues. Germline lookup yields CDR1 KGHDR and CDR2 SFDVKD. The CDR3 DNA sequence: TGTGCCACCAGTGAGGACGCCTGGAATGGCTACACCTTC. Amino acids: CATSEDAWNGYTF.

Note on this clonotype: Germline and junction disagree at one end, which may indicate a read error. The chain joins TRBV12-3 or TRBV12-4 to TRBJ1-2; no definite D call. This CDR3 has 13 residues. The CDR3 DNA reads as TGTGCCAGCAGTTCTGAGGGTCGATATGGCTACAACTTC. Protein product: CASSSEGRYGYNF.

V and J are TRBV20-1 and TRBJ1-5, with D unresolved. The length of the CDR3 is 13 residues. Germline-derived CDR1 and CDR2 are DFQATT and SNEGSKA (reference sequence). V was clipped by 5 bases and J by 5 bases, with 13 bases between them. In DNA form, the CDR3 reads TGCAGTGCTTCCGGGGTGCGGCATCAGCCCCAGCATTTT. It yields the protein CSASGVRHQPQHF.

The chain links TRBV28 to TRBJ2-3; D is possibly TRBD1 (5 bases). V shed 9 bases and J shed 0 bases, with 10 bases lying between them. Germline values: CDR1 MDHEN, CDR2 SYDVKM. This CDR3 is built from 13 residues. The CDR3 here is CASGDRSTDTQYF. In DNA form, the CDR3 reads TGTGCCAGTGGCGACAGAAGCACAGATACGCAGTATTTT. Based on the CDR3 plus reference TRBV28 and TRBJ2-3, the full variable domain is DVKVTQSSRYLVKRTGEKVFLECVQDMDHENMFWYRQDPGLGLRLIYFSYDVKMKEKGDIPEGYSVSREKKERFSLILESASTNQTSMYLCASGDRSTDTQYFGPGTRLTVL.

Remarks on this clonotype: Sequence at one end of the junction differs from germline and may be a read error. The chain carries TRBV7-2 and TRBJ1-2; D call uncertain. Germline V gene lookup returns CDR1 SGHTA and CDR2 FQGNSA. This CDR3 comprises 14 residues. This CDR3 reads CASSLASRLYSYTF. CDR3 DNA: TGTGCCAGCAGCTTAGCGTCCCGTCTCTATAGCTACACCTTC.

The chain recombines TRBV12-3 or TRBV12-4 with TRBJ2-5; a possible D gene is TRBD2 (5 bases). The CDR3 totals 16 residues. The ends were cut back, 4 bases at V and 5 bases at J, with 20 bases in the middle. The CDR3 reads CASSWDPTRSGETQYF. The CDR3 DNA is TGTGCCAGCAGTTGGGATCCTACTAGATCGGGGGAGACCCAGTACTTC.

The chain has TRBV28 and TRBJ2-7; D is unresolved. The CDR3 runs to 12 residues. Germline loops: CDR1 MDHEN, CDR2 SYDVKM. Trimming left V 5 bases short and J 2 bases short, with 7 bases between. The CDR3 protein is CASSPRPYEQYV. CDR3 bases: TGTGCCAGCAGTCCCAGACCCTACGAGCAGTACGTC.

The chain has TRBV5-5 and TRBJ2-7; TRBD2 matches 7 bases. The CDR3 runs 15 residues. V was clipped by 3 bases and J by 0 bases; unmatched bases: 6. Germline CDR1 reads SGHKS; CDR2 reads YYEKEE (reference sequence). The CDR3 region has the DNA TGTGCCAGCAGCTGGTCGGGGACTAACTCCTACGAGCAGTACTTC. Its translation: CASSWSGTNSYEQYF.

In its sample, this clonotype was seen many times. This chain joins TRBV20-1 and TRBJ1-5, with no clear D. Trimming stripped 4 bases from V and 2 bases from J, with 15 bases between. Germline-derived CDR1 and CDR2 are DFQATT and SNEGSKA (reference sequence). The CDR3 is 15 amino acids. For the CDR3, the DNA is TGCAGTGCTACCACTTACCGCTCCGGCAATCAGCCCCAGCATTTT. Encoded protein: CSATTYRSGNQPQHF.

This clonotype was seen a few times. This rearrangement joins TRBV30 to TRBJ1-5; no clear D. Between the trimmed V and J ends, which lost 0 bases and 6 bases, there was a span of 6 bases. Germline CDR1 reads GTSNPN; CDR2 reads SVGIG (reference sequence). The CDR3 runs to 12 residues. This CDR3 is CAWSVDSQPQHF. Here the CDR3 DNA reads TGTGCCTGGAGTGTAGACTCTCAGCCCCAGCATTTT.

This clonotype appeared a few times. The chain is built from TRBV28 and TRBJ1-2; 7 bases map to TRBD1. Germline CDR1 reads MDHEN; CDR2 reads SYDVKM. CDR3 size: 14 residues. Trimming removed 6 bases from V and 2 bases from J; junction bases left unmatched: 6. CDR3: CASRTGQTNYGYTF. The CDR3 bases are TGTGCCAGCAGGACGGGACAGACAAACTATGGCTACACCTTC.

J is TRBJ1-1 and V is TRBV6-5, with D perhaps matching TRBD1 (6 bases). V was cut by 8 bases and J by 5 bases, with 12 bases left in between. Germline-derived CDR1 and CDR2 are MNHEY and SVGAGI. The CDR3 length is 12 residues. Here the CDR3 DNA reads TGTGCCAGCTACAGGGTGGAGACTGAAGCTTTCTTT. Translation: CASYRVETEAFF.

The chain is built from TRBV10-3 and TRBJ2-5; D perhaps matches TRBD1 (6 bases). The V end was cut by 4 bases, the J end by 5 bases, with 14 bases between. The CDR3 spans 14 residues. CDR1 and CDR2 (germline): ENHRY, SYGVKD. This CDR3 reads CAISGAGDLETQYF. The CDR3 coding sequence is TGTGCCATCAGTGGAGCAGGGGATTTGGAGACCCAGTACTTC.

The CDR3 DNA reads as TGTGCCAGCAGCGGACAGGGCCCGAGCTCCTATAATTCACCCCTCCACTTT. This translates into CASSGQGPSSYNSPLHF. This sequence joins TRBV13 and TRBJ1-6; 8 positions match TRBD1. The CDR3 is made up of 17 amino acids. The germline V gene encodes CDR1 PRHDT and CDR2 FYEKMQ (reference sequence). Trimming cost V 5 bases and J 0 bases; bases outside gene matches: 6.

This chain uses TRBV5-1 with TRBJ1-2, with TRBD1 matching over 7 bases. The CDR3 has 13 amino acids. V shed 7 bases, J shed 5 bases, and the junction held 8 bases outside the gene matches. Germline V gives CDR1 SGHRS, CDR2 YFSETQ. DNA of the CDR3: TGCGCCAGCCGGGAGACAGGGAGTTATGGCTACACCTTC. Amino acid sequence: CASRETGSYGYTF.

The V gene is TRBV12-3 or TRBV12-4, the J gene TRBJ2-7, with D maybe TRBD2 (6 bases). The V end lost 5 bases, the J end lost 1 base, and 12 bases lay between the germline ends. The CDR3 is 14 residues long. In DNA, the CDR3 is TGTGCCAGCAGTCACTGGGGGGAATCCTACGAGCAGTACTTC. It yields the protein CASSHWGESYEQYF.

This chain joins TRBV12-3 or TRBV12-4 and TRBJ2-5; D remains ambiguous. V was cut by 6 bases and J by 3 bases, with 14 bases left in between. The CDR3 is made up of 14 amino acids. CDR3 DNA: TGTGCCAGCAGCTCCCTTGGTAGGGAAGAGACCCAGTACTTC. Protein: CASSSLGREETQYF.